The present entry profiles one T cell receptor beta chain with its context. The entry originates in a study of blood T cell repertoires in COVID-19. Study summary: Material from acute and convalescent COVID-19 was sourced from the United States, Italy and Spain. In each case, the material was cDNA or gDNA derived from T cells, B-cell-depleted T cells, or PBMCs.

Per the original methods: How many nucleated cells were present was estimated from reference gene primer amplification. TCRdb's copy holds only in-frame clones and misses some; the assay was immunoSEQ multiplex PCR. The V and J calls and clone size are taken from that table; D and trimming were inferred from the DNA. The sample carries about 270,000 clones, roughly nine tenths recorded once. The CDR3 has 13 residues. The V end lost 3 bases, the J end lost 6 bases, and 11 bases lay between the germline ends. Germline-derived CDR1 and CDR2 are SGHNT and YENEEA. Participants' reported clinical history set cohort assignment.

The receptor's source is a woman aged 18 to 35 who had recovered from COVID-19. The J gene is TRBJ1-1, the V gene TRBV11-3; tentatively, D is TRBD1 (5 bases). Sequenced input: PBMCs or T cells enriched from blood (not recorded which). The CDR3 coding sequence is TGTGCCAGCAGCTTTAAAGGGGATGCTGAAGCTTTCTTT. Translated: CASSFKGDAEAFF.